This T cell receptor beta chain was identified during a study of beta chain features in type 1 diabetes. Study-wide results and limits: The study found that naive, central memory and Treg TCRB repertoires appeared more similar in patients than in healthy donors. Any HLA type influence on TCRB rearrangement was left unresolved here. All four CD4+ subsets of Type 1 diabetes patients contained TCRB CDR3s that were moderately but significantly shorter.

Since all of the isolated RNA was reverse transcribed, expressed TCRB transcripts were what got sequenced. TCRdb's table, derived via immunoSEQ multiplex PCR, lists solely in-frame clones and lacks some. The data hold under 300,000 clones, with under 20% observed a single time. The CDR3 spans 12 residues. V lost 5 bases to trimming and J lost 9 bases, with 12 bases between them. Germline lookup yields CDR1 SGHNT and CDR2 YYREEE (reference sequence). This clone was picked up a small number of times. Its specificity is not known. This chain joins TRBV5-4 and TRBJ2-1; the D is unclear. Material: naive CD4+ T cells from blood. The clonotype originates from a man aged 30-40 years with type 1 diabetes. Written as DNA, the CDR3 is TGTGCCAGCAGTTCCCTCGGTAGTGAGCAGTTCTTC. Protein product: CASSSLGSEQFF.